This entry is about one T cell receptor beta chain. These data originate in a study of blood T cell repertoires in COVID-19. The germline V gene has CDR1 SGHRS and CDR2 YFSETQ. The length of the CDR3 is 15 residues. Losses at the gene ends were 4 bases for V and 6 bases for J; bases not matched to a gene: 10. Method: immunoSEQ multiplex PCR; TCRdb's copy keeps in-frame clones and lacks some. The profile shows about 400,000 clones, approximately 86% of them singletons. The chain joins TRBV5-1 to TRBJ2-1, with 7 bases lining up with TRBD2. Material for sequencing was peripheral blood. The receptor was isolated from a human donor in a cohort sampled during active COVID-19. DNA of the CDR3: TGCGCCAGCAGCGCATTAGCGGGCCCTCTCAATGAGCAGTTCTTC. Residues: CASSALAGPLNEQFF.